Given below is one TCR beta chain in context. Its target is not known. These data originate in a study of CD4 T cells in relation to SARS-CoV-2 and coronaviruses. CD4+ T cells from unexposed donors were obtained before the COVID-19 pandemic (2011-2018). Naive and memory CD4+ T cell DNA was deep-sequenced without culture. Generated by immunoSEQ multiplex PCR, the TCRdb table keeps only in-frame clones and is missing some. The data hold under 90,000 clones, with about 92% observed a single time. General observations from the study: SARS-CoV-2-driven expansion was significantly weaker in crossreactive than monoreactive clones.

There are 16 residues in the CDR3. Germline CDR1 and CDR2: SGHTA and FQGNSA. Trimming removed 1 base from V and 4 bases from J, with 13 bases in between. The sequenced sample consisted of naive CD4+ T cells from PBMCs. Regarding subset: naive CD4+ T cells isolated by negative enrichment. The chain links TRBV7-2 to TRBJ2-2; maybe TRBD1 (6 bases). The sequence derives from a human donor in good health. CDR3 amino acids: CASSLVGARSTGELFF. The CDR3 coding sequence is TGTGCCAGCAGCTTAGTGGGGGCGCGGTCCACCGGGGAGCTGTTTTTT.